The 26 T cell receptor beta chains presented below share a single source sample, sequenced in a study of identical twins. TCRdb itself ran the 5' RACE reads through MiXCR, one entry per CDR3 protein. The top ten clones hold 1.5% to 2% of a sample with about 900,000 distinct CDR3 sequences, around 12% of them seen once. These sequences were also reported in another study, on yellow fever vaccine responses in identical twins.

Sequencing used PBMCs. The receptors here all came from a woman aged 18 to 35 in good health.

This clonotype was detected a few times. The rearrangement uses TRBV25-1 and TRBJ1-2; a possible D gene is TRBD1 (6 bases). The CDR3 loop spans 15 amino acids. Germline V gives CDR1 MGHDK, CDR2 SYGVNS. V was shortened by 6 bases and J by 6 bases, with 20 bases between the two germline ends. The DNA for the CDR3 is TGTGCCAGCAGGGGCGGGGGGCGCGAGTGGCATGGCTACACCTTC. Protein product: CASRGGGREWHGYTF.

This clonotype was seen many times. The genes are TRBV20-1 and TRBJ2-1; 9 bases are shared with TRBD2. The CDR3 totals 15 residues. Germline trimming cut 0 bases from V and 5 bases from J; bases unmatched to any gene: 5. Per germline, CDR1 DFQATT and CDR2 SNEGSKA (reference sequence). The CDR3 coding sequence is TGCAGTGCTAGAGAGAAGACTAGCGGAAACAATGAGCAGTTCTTC. This gives the protein CSAREKTSGNNEQFF.

Ten or more counts support this clonotype. CDR3 protein: CSAERLAGGYEQYF. The CDR3 DNA is TGCAGTGCTGAAAGACTAGCGGGAGGGTACGAGCAGTACTTC. The chain employs TRBV20-1 and TRBJ2-7; TRBD2 matches 14 bases. CDR1 and CDR2 (germline): DFQATT, SNEGSKA (reference sequence). CDR3 length equals 14 residues. Trimming took 5 bases from V and 4 from J; bases not matched to a gene: 4.

This clonotype was counted only a few times. V is TRBV28 and J is TRBJ2-7; no reliable D call. V gave up 6 bases and J gave up 7 bases, with 16 bases separating them. CDR1 is MDHEN and CDR2 is SYDVKM in the germline V gene. CDR3 length: 13 amino acids. The CDR3 nucleotides read TGTGCCAGCAGCCGACCACCGAAGAAGGAGCAGTACTTC. Translating it yields CASSRPPKKEQYF.

This clonotype was seen ten or more times. The chain recombines TRBV5-6 with TRBJ2-1; 15 nucleotides align to TRBD2. The V gene end was trimmed by 4 bases and the J gene end by 0 bases; junction bases not matched to a gene: 8. This CDR3 region has 19 residues. Germline V gene data show CDR1 as SGHDT and CDR2 as YYEEEE. CDR3 coding DNA: TGTGCCAGCAGCCCCGGGACTAGCGGGAGGATGAGCTCCTACAATGAGCAGTTCTTC. Encoded protein: CASSPGTSGRMSSYNEQFF.

This clonotype was picked up a small number of times. The V gene is TRBV5-1, the J gene TRBJ1-1; the D is unclear. CDR1 is SGHRS and CDR2 is YFSETQ in the germline V gene. The CDR3 has 14 amino acids. V lost 1 base to trimming and J lost 1 base, with 8 bases between them. DNA for the CDR3: TGCGCCAGCAGCTTGAATCTTAGGAACACTGAAGCTTTCTTT. Its protein product is CASSLNLRNTEAFF.

This clonotype was found a few times. The gene calls are TRBV20-1 and TRBJ1-1; 7 bases fit TRBD1. From germline, CDR1 is DFQATT and CDR2 SNEGSKA (reference sequence). The CDR3 extends over 10 amino acids. The CDR3, as DNA: TGCAGCGCCAAGGGGGCAGCAGCTTTCTTT. This encodes CSAKGAAAFF.

The gene calls are TRBV19 and TRBJ1-1, with 7 bases lining up with TRBD1. The ends lost 2 bases at V and 0 bases at J; junction bases unmatched: 0. CDR1 and CDR2 from the germline V gene are LNHDA and SQIVND (reference sequence). The CDR3 contains 14 residues. This CDR3 reads CASSITGVNTEAFF. Written as DNA, the CDR3 is TGTGCCAGTAGTATAACAGGGGTGAACACTGAAGCTTTCTTT.

This clonotype was counted between two and nine times. The chain is built from TRBV5-6 and TRBJ1-6, with 7 bases that match TRBD1. The J segment lost 10 bases and the V segment lost 4 bases, leaving 8 bases of the junction unmatched. This CDR3 has 14 amino acids. The V gene's germline CDR1 is SGHDT and CDR2 YYEEEE. The CDR3 sequence is CASSPQGVSSPLHF. The CDR3 region has the DNA TGTGCCAGCAGCCCCCAGGGGGTCTCGTCACCCCTCCACTTT.

A few counts support this clonotype. The chain combines TRBV19 with TRBJ1-6; D is uncertain. The ends were cut back, 5 bases at V and 2 bases at J, with 10 bases in the middle. The CDR3 loop spans 15 amino acids. Germline V lookup: CDR1 LNHDA, CDR2 SQIVND (reference sequence). In nucleotides, the CDR3 is TGTGCCAGTAGTGACGACGGGACCTATAATTCACCCCTCCACTTT. Translation gives CASSDDGTYNSPLHF.

V gene TRBV3-1 combines with J gene TRBJ2-7; D unresolved. The CDR3 contains 13 residues. Germline V gene sequence: CDR1 LGHDT, CDR2 YNNKEL (reference sequence). V lost 1 base and J lost 4, with 8 bases in between. The CDR3 nucleotides read TGTGCCAGCAGCCAAGTATTCGGATACGAGCAGTACTTC. Its translation is CASSQVFGYEQYF.

DNA of the CDR3: TGTGCCAGCTCACCACCGCTGGATGAGCAGTTCTTC. This codes for CASSPPLDEQFF. The V call is TRBV18, the J call TRBJ2-1; no definite D call. This CDR3 has 12 residues. Trimming took 0 bases from V and 8 from J, leaving 5 bases between them. CDR1 KGHSH and CDR2 LQKENI come from the germline V gene.

J is TRBJ2-3 and V is TRBV28; possible D gene TRBD2, 5 bases. CDR3 length: 13 residues. CDR1 and CDR2 (germline): MDHEN, SYDVKM. Trimming cost V 3 bases and J 6 bases, with 10 bases left between them. CDR3 in amino acids: CASSLDSGDTQYF. Written as DNA, the CDR3 is TGTGCCAGCAGTTTGGATTCGGGGGATACGCAGTATTTT.

The chain combines TRBV19 with TRBJ1-6; D unresolved. Trimming pared 6 bases from V and 10 bases from J, leaving 19 bases between. The germline V gene encodes CDR1 LNHDA and CDR2 SQIVND (reference sequence). The CDR3 has 15 amino acids. The CDR3 loop is CASRPYELPASPLHF. In DNA, the CDR3 is TGTGCCAGTAGGCCCTATGAGTTGCCGGCGTCACCCCTCCACTTT.

This clonotype has only a few counts. Written as DNA, the CDR3 is TGTGCCAGCAGCGTAAGTCTAGAGGGAATAGATCAAGAGACCCAGTACTTC. Translating gives CASSVSLEGIDQETQYF. The V gene is TRBV9, the J gene TRBJ2-5; TRBD2 might be the D (5 bases). Between the trimmed V and J ends, which lost 1 base and 2 bases, there was a span of 18 bases. This CDR3 has 17 residues. CDR1 is SGDLS, CDR2 YYNGEE, per germline.

This clonotype was picked up a small number of times. J is TRBJ1-1 and V is TRBV12-3 or TRBV12-4; D uncertain. The CDR3 has 14 residues. V shed 4 bases and J shed 5 bases, with 14 bases lying between them. The CDR3 sequence is CASSYVSVGTEAFF. CDR3 DNA: TGTGCCAGCAGTTACGTCTCGGTAGGGACTGAAGCTTTCTTT.

J is TRBJ2-1 and V is TRBV4-1; the D is unclear. There are 13 residues in the CDR3. V lost 0 bases and J lost 10, with 10 bases in between. Germline values: CDR1 MGHRA, CDR2 YSYEKL. CDR3 bases: TGCGCCAGCAGCCAAGATTACTTCAGGGAGCAGTTCTTC. Encoded protein: CASSQDYFREQFF.

This clonotype was observed a handful of times. The V call is TRBV5-1, the J call TRBJ2-1; unclear D gene. Germline V lookup: CDR1 SGHRS, CDR2 YFSETQ. V lost 0 bases and J lost 7, with 11 bases in between. The CDR3 runs 14 residues. CDR3 in amino acids: CASSLGQVGNEQFF. The CDR3 nucleotides read TGCGCCAGCAGCTTGGGGCAGGTTGGAAATGAGCAGTTCTTC.

The chain is built from TRBV14 and TRBJ2-3; 10 positions match TRBD2. This CDR3 comprises 16 residues. Germline CDR1 and CDR2: SGHDN and FVKESK. J lost 6 bases, V lost 8 bases, and 14 bases had no gene match. CDR3 amino acids: CASARERGGPRDTQYF. CDR3 in DNA: TGTGCCAGCGCCAGAGAGCGGGGGGGCCCTCGGGATACGCAGTATTTT.

This clonotype appeared a few times. The rearrangement uses TRBV6-5 and TRBJ1-6, with 9 bases identical to TRBD1. Germline V gives CDR1 MNHEY, CDR2 SVGAGI. Unmatched junction bases numbered 6, after V lost 5 bases and J lost 7 bases. The CDR3 is 15 residues long. For the CDR3, the DNA is TGTGCCAGCAGTCACGGGACAGGGAGAAATTCACCCCTCCACTTT. It codes for CASSHGTGRNSPLHF.

On this clonotype itself: One end of the junction is discordant with germline, which a read error may explain. V gene TRBV5-5 combines with J gene TRBJ1-4; D not resolved. The CDR3 length is 17 residues. CDR1 is SGHKS and CDR2 is YYEKEE in the germline V gene (reference sequence). In nucleotides, the CDR3 is TGTGCCAGCAGCTTGCTTCAGATTATTGCAACTAATGAAAAGCTGTTTTTT. Its protein product is CASSLLQIIATNEKLFF.

This clonotype has more than one count but fewer than ten. The rearrangement joins TRBV20-1 to TRBJ2-3; 8 bases are shared with TRBD2. CDR3 length equals 15 residues. CDR1 and CDR2 (germline): DFQATT, SNEGSKA (reference sequence). V dropped 3 bases and J dropped 2; count of bases not matched to a gene: 7. This chain's CDR3 is CSARVGGALTDTQYF. The CDR3 DNA follows: TGCAGTGCTAGGGTCGGGGGGGCCCTCACAGATACGCAGTATTTT.

This rearrangement joins TRBV12-3 or TRBV12-4 to TRBJ2-1; D could derive from TRBD1 or TRBD2 (6 bases each). The V end lost 3 bases, the J end lost 7 bases, and 22 bases lay between the germline ends. The CDR3 extends over 17 amino acids. This CDR3 is CASSFILAGSTGNEQFF. CDR3 DNA sequence: TGTGCCAGCAGTTTCATCTTGGCGGGATCAACAGGGAATGAGCAGTTCTTC.

This clonotype was recorded a few times. This sequence joins TRBV28 and TRBJ2-5; no clear D. Germline V gives CDR1 MDHEN, CDR2 SYDVKM. The length of the CDR3 is 14 residues. Trimming shortened V by 5 bases and J by 4 bases, and 14 bases separated the two germline ends. CDR3 amino acids: CASSPLSLSETQYF. In DNA form, the CDR3 reads TGTGCCAGCAGTCCCCTTTCCTTATCAGAGACCCAGTACTTC.

The chain has TRBV4-1 and TRBJ2-7, with TRBD1 matching 7 bases. This CDR3 has 16 residues. Germline CDR1 is MGHRA and CDR2 is YSYEKL. Trimming at V came to 4 bases and at J to 3 bases, leaving 12 bases not matched to a gene. The CDR3 loop is CASSPYRDRFYYEQYF. The CDR3 DNA follows: TGCGCCAGCAGCCCCTACCGGGACAGATTTTACTACGAGCAGTACTTC.

As concerns this clonotype: An end of the junction does not agree with germline; a read error may underlie this. This chain links TRBV6-1 with TRBJ2-7, with D possibly TRBD1 on 6 matching bases. The CDR3 covers 15 residues. From germline, CDR1 is MNHNS and CDR2 SASEGT. The CDR3 here is CASSLTRGSSHEQYF. CDR3 in DNA: TGTGCCAGCAGTCTTACCAGGGGTTCCTCCCACGAGCAGTACTTC.